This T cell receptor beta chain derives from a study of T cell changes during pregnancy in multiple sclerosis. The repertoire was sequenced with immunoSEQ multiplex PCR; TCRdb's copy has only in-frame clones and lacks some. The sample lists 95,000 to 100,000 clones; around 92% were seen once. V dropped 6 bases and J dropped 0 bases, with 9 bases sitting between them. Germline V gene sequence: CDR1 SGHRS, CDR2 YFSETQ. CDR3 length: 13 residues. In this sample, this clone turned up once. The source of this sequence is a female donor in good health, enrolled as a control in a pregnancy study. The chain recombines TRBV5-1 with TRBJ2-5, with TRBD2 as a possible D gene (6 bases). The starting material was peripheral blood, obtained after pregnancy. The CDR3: CASNLANQETQYF. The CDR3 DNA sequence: TGCGCCAGCAACCTAGCGAACCAAGAGACCCAGTACTTC. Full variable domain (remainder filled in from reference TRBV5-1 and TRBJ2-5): KAGVTQTPRYLIKTRGQQVTLSCSPISGHRSVSWYQQTPGQGLQFLFEYFSETQRNKGNFPGRFSGRQFSNSRSEMNVSTLELGDSALYLCASNLANQETQYFGPGTRLLVL.